The rows below give T cell receptor beta chains drawn from one sample of a study of T cell repertoires in cytomegalovirus infection. TCRdb independently ran MiXCR on the reads; one entry per CDR3 protein. This sample has about 150,000 distinct CDR3 sequences, with about 25% found just once. The sample taken for sequencing was PBMCs. These receptors were taken from a human donor in good health (CMV status not recorded). Some clones in this sample may be carry-over from other donors' samples. Both conserved end residues are part of each CDR3. The D gene is left open where the match is weak. Clone size is stated in some rows and not others, as once, few, many or a class when expanded.

V: TRBV28; size: few; D: TRBD1; J: TRBJ2-1; CDR3: CASRGDRGPNREQFF; DNA: TGTGCCAGCAGGGGGGACAGGGGACCGAACCGGGAGCAGTTCTTC
V: TRBV11-3; size: .; D: TRBD1; J: TRBJ2-3; CDR3: CASSTGTGADTQYF; DNA: TGTGCCAGCAGCACTGGGACAGGGGCAGATACGCAGTATTTT
V: TRBV7-2; size: many; D: TRBD2; J: TRBJ2-4; CDR3: CASSLDKTSGQKNIQYF; DNA: TGTGCCAGCAGCTTGGATAAGACTAGCGGGCAGAAAAACATTCAGTACTTC
V: TRBV6-2/TRBV6-3; size: few; D: .; J: TRBJ2-3; CDR3: CASSYFGRGADTQYF; DNA: TGTGCCAGCAGTTACTTCGGGAGAGGGGCCGATACGCAGTATTTT
V: TRBV6-6; size: many; D: TRBD2; J: TRBJ2-1; CDR3: CASSGGDYYNEQFF; DNA: TGTGCCAGCAGCGGGGGGGACTACTACAATGAGCAGTTCTTC
V: TRBV12-3/TRBV12-4; size: many; D: TRBD2; J: TRBJ2-3; CDR3: CASSLGSGRASDTQYF; DNA: TGTGCCAGCAGTTTAGGTAGCGGGAGGGCCTCAGATACGCAGTATTTT
V: TRBV7-3; size: .; D: .; J: TRBJ2-6; CDR3: CASSFSVETGANVLTF; DNA: TGTGCCAGCAGCTTCTCGGTAGAAACTGGGGCCAACGTCCTGACTTTC
V: TRBV5-1; size: few; D: .; J: TRBJ2-2; CDR3: CASSGSSGELFF; DNA: TGCGCCAGCAGCGGATCGAGCGGGGAGCTGTTTTTT
V: TRBV11-2; size: .; D: .; J: TRBJ2-1; CDR3: CASSFRTTYYEQFF; DNA: TGTGCCAGCAGCTTTCGGACCACTTATTATGAGCAGTTCTTC
V: TRBV12-3/TRBV12-4; size: .; D: TRBD2; J: TRBJ2-5; CDR3: CASSRTSGQETQYF; DNA: TGTGCCAGCAGCCGCACTAGCGGCCAAGAGACCCAGTACTTC
V: TRBV20-1; size: .; D: .; J: TRBJ2-7; CDR3: CSARDPVTSSYEQYF; DNA: TGCAGTGCTAGAGATCCGGTAACGAGCTCCTACGAGCAGTACTTC